The 25 T cell receptor beta chains in this list originate from one sample, sequenced in a study of T cells of healthy individuals. TCRdb analysed the 5' RACE reads with MiXCR anew, one entry per CDR3 protein. The sample records approximately 50,000 distinct CDR3 sequences, about 15% being singletons. The source is a human donor in good health.

The gene calls are TRBV10-2 and TRBJ1-1; D ambiguous. There are 11 residues in the CDR3. The V gene's germline CDR1 is WSHSY and CDR2 SAAADI. The V gene lost 11 bases and the J gene lost 3 bases, with 10 bases spanning the gap. Here the CDR3 reads CACAMYTEAFF. The CDR3, as DNA: TGCGCCTGTGCGATGTACACTGAAGCTTTCTTT.

In its sample, this clonotype was seen many times. This chain joins TRBV29-1 and TRBJ2-1; 11 nucleotides match TRBD2. Trimming removed 7 bases from V and 3 bases from J; junction bases left unmatched: 8. This CDR3 region has 15 residues. Germline-derived CDR1 and CDR2 are SQVTM and ANQGSEA. The CDR3 region is CSGSGLAEVYNEQFF. The CDR3 bases are TGCAGCGGATCGGGACTAGCGGAGGTCTACAATGAGCAGTTCTTC.

This clonotype occurred many times. The rearrangement uses TRBV3-2 and TRBJ2-7; TRBD2, as called in the table, went unchecked against the DNA. TRBV3-2 is given as a pseudogene. CDR3 size: 17 residues. CDR3 amino acids: CASSQGTSGGSSYEQYF. CDR3 sequence (DNA): TGTGCCAGCAGCCAAGGGACTAGCGGGGGGTCCTCCTACGAGCAGTACTTC.

This clonotype was recorded a few times. The J gene is TRBJ2-3, the V gene TRBV12-3 or TRBV12-4, with D possibly being TRBD1 (5 bases). The CDR3 spans 15 residues. V gave up 10 bases and J gave up 8 bases, with 25 bases separating them. The CDR3 DNA is TGTGCCACCCTCCAAAGGGGTATTCGCTCCCCTACGCAGTATTTT. Encoded protein: CATLQRGIRSPTQYF.

In its sample, this clonotype was seen many times. The chain links TRBV5-1 to TRBJ2-1; D remains ambiguous. The CDR3 covers 14 residues. V lost 0 bases to trimming and J lost 5 bases, with 9 bases between them. Germline CDR1 and CDR2: SGHRS and YFSETQ. In DNA, the CDR3 is TGCGCCAGCAGCTTGGGGGCAGTCCACAATGAGCAGTTCTTC. It codes for CASSLGAVHNEQFF.

This rearrangement joins TRBV28 to TRBJ2-5; D is perhaps TRBD1 (6 bases). Trimming shortened V by 2 bases and J by 4 bases, and 11 bases separated the two germline ends. The CDR3 runs to 14 residues. The germline CDR1 and CDR2 sequences are MDHEN and SYDVKM. CDR3 DNA: TGTGCCAGCAGTTTACAGGGGATGGGAGAGACCCAGTACTTC. Amino acids: CASSLQGMGETQYF.

This clonotype was observed a handful of times. The CDR3 loop reads CASSHGTDSNQPQHF. DNA of the CDR3: TGTGCCAGCAGCCACGGGACGGATAGCAATCAGCCCCAGCATTTT. The chain employs TRBV7-6 and TRBJ1-5; possibly TRBD1 for D (5 bases). CDR3 length: 15 amino acids. CDR1 and CDR2 from the germline V gene are SGHVS and FNYEAQ. Trimming shortened V by 5 bases and J by 0 bases, and 11 bases separated the two germline ends.

There are a few counts of this clonotype. V usage is TRBV20-1 and J usage is TRBJ2-7; D is perhaps TRBD2 (6 bases). V gave up 0 bases and J gave up 5 bases, with 20 bases separating them. CDR1 is DFQATT and CDR2 is SNEGSKA in the germline V gene (reference sequence). The CDR3 loop spans 16 amino acids. Here the CDR3 reads CSARDLDAGTSHEQYF. CDR3 DNA: TGCAGTGCTAGAGACCTAGACGCCGGGACTTCCCACGAGCAGTACTTC.

This clonotype was picked up a small number of times. This rearrangement joins TRBV29-1 to TRBJ2-2; D is uncertain. There are 12 residues in the CDR3. V gave up 4 bases and J gave up 6 bases, with 9 bases separating them. The germline gives CDR1 SQVTM, CDR2 ANQGSEA. The CDR3 sequence is CSVVTRAGELFF. CDR3 nucleotide sequence: TGCAGCGTTGTTACAAGGGCCGGGGAGCTGTTTTTT.

This clonotype has a handful of counts. Sequence at one end of the junction differs from germline and may be a read error. The chain couples TRBV15 to TRBJ2-1; 7 nucleotides match TRBD2. There are 13 residues in the CDR3. CDR1 is LNHNV, CDR2 YYDKDF, per germline (reference sequence). The CDR3 reads CATSRARLAPRVF. DNA for the CDR3: TGTGCCACCAGCAGAGCAAGACTAGCTCCGAGAGTCTTC.

This clonotype was found a few times. This chain connects TRBV4-2 to TRBJ1-1; no clear D. The CDR3 covers 13 residues. V lost 0 bases to trimming and J lost 11 bases, with 13 bases between them. Germline CDR1 and CDR2: LGHNA and YNFKEQ. This CDR3 reads CASSQDYSSEAFF. The CDR3 nucleotides read TGTGCCAGCAGCCAAGATTACTCATCAGAGGCTTTCTTT.

This clonotype was seen repeatedly, ten times or more. V usage is TRBV30 and J usage is TRBJ1-6; maybe TRBD1 (5 bases). The CDR3 totals 14 residues. Germline assignment: CDR1 GTSNPN and CDR2 SVGIG (reference sequence). V was clipped by 4 bases and J by 7 bases, with 14 bases between them. As DNA, the CDR3 is TGTGCCTGGATTCTCCGGGACGCAAATTCACCCCTCCACTTT. The encoded protein is CAWILRDANSPLHF.

The chain couples TRBV7-2 to TRBJ1-5; no clear D. Germline V gene sequence: CDR1 SGHTA, CDR2 FQGNSA. The length of the CDR3 is 14 residues. V lost 1 base and J lost 5, with 9 bases in between. The CDR3 sequence: CASSLDGRHQPQHF. In DNA, the CDR3 is TGTGCCAGCAGCTTAGACGGGAGGCATCAGCCCCAGCATTTT.

Many counts were recorded for this clonotype. In DNA form, the CDR3 reads TGTGCCAGCAGTCCAGCACCGACCTACGAGCAGTACTTC. The encoded protein is CASSPAPTYEQYF. The rearrangement joins TRBV27 to TRBJ2-7, with unresolved D. V dropped 5 bases and J dropped 2 bases, with 10 bases sitting between them. CDR1 MNHEY and CDR2 SMNVEV come from the germline V gene (reference sequence). The CDR3 has 13 amino acids.

The rearrangement links TRBV4-1 to TRBJ1-6; 8 positions agree with TRBD1. Unmatched junction bases numbered 5, after V lost 2 bases and J lost 5 bases. The CDR3 extends over 16 amino acids. From germline, CDR1 is MGHRA and CDR2 YSYEKL. CDR3 in amino acids: CASSQKQGDHNSPLHF. The CDR3 nucleotides are TGCGCCAGCAGCCAAAAACAGGGGGACCATAATTCACCCCTCCACTTT.

The V gene is TRBV29-1, the J gene TRBJ2-7, with TRBD2 identical over 10 bases. This CDR3 has 13 residues. Germline-derived CDR1 and CDR2 are SQVTM and ANQGSEA. After removal of 8 bases from V and 4 bases from J, the junction contained 8 bases not matched to a gene. CDR3 DNA: TGCAGCCCCGGACTAGCGGAATCATACGAGCAGTACTTC. Its protein is CSPGLAESYEQYF.

The genes are TRBV3-1 and TRBJ2-7, with TRBD2 matching 7 bases. This CDR3 has 14 amino acids. With 1 base clipped from V and 3 bases from J, the junction kept 3 bases outside the gene matches. Per the germline V gene, CDR1 is LGHDT and CDR2 is YNNKEL (reference sequence). The DNA for the CDR3 is TGTGCCAGCAGCCAAGGGGAGGGGTTCTACGAGCAGTACTTC. Its protein product is CASSQGEGFYEQYF.

The chain is built from TRBV20-1 and TRBJ1-1; 7 bases match TRBD1. The CDR3 has 13 amino acids. Germline lookup yields CDR1 DFQATT and CDR2 SNEGSKA (reference sequence). Trimming at V came to 6 bases and at J to 1 base, leaving 5 bases not matched to a gene. In DNA, the CDR3 is TGCAGTGCGGAAGGGACAGCGAACACTGAAGCTTTCTTT. The encoded protein is CSAEGTANTEAFF.

This chain connects TRBV24-1 to TRBJ2-3; D may be TRBD2 (5 bases). V was cut by 9 bases and J by 2 bases, with 11 bases left in between. The CDR3 length is 13 residues. CDR1 and CDR2 (germline): KGHDR, SFDVKD. The CDR3 protein is CATDRGSTDTQYF. The DNA for the CDR3 is TGTGCCACCGATCGGGGATCCACAGATACGCAGTATTTT.

The sample holds many counts of this clonotype. The rearrangement links TRBV7-2 to TRBJ2-5; no clear D gene. The CDR3 contains 13 residues. V was trimmed by 1 base and J by 4 bases, leaving 7 bases between them. CDR1 is SGHTA, CDR2 FQGNSA, per germline. In DNA form, the CDR3 reads TGTGCCAGCAGCTTAGTGTCTAGAGAGACCCAGTACTTC. Protein sequence: CASSLVSRETQYF.

This clonotype has ten or more counts. V and J are TRBV19 and TRBJ1-2, with TRBD1 identical over 7 bases. The CDR3 is 15 residues long. CDR1 and CDR2 (germline): LNHDA, SQIVND (reference sequence). After removal of 6 bases from V and 4 bases from J, the junction contained 11 bases not matched to a gene. Written as DNA, the CDR3 is TGTGCCAGTAGCCCGGCGGAGGGGGCTGCCTATGGCTACACCTTC. This gives the protein CASSPAEGAAYGYTF.

The table lists this clonotype with many counts. CDR3 protein: CASSRTGNEETQYF. CDR3 bases: TGTGCCAGCAGCCGGACAGGGAACGAAGAGACCCAGTACTTC. This chain connects TRBV5-4 to TRBJ2-5, with 8 bases aligning to TRBD1. CDR3 length: 14 residues. Trimming at V came to 4 bases and at J to 3 bases, leaving 5 bases not matched to a gene. Germline assignment: CDR1 SGHNT and CDR2 YYREEE (reference sequence).

J is TRBJ1-6 and V is TRBV2; TRBD1 matches 9 bases. The CDR3 covers 14 residues. Germline-derived CDR1 and CDR2 are SNHLY and FYNNEI. The trim removed 6 bases at V and 9 bases at J, leaving 6 bases unmatched. The DNA for the CDR3 is TGTGCCAGCAGGGGGGACAGGGAGGCTTCACCCCTCCACTTT. Encoded protein: CASRGDREASPLHF. The full variable domain, with the rest looked up from reference TRBV2 and TRBJ1-6, is EPEVTQTPSHQVTQMGQEVILRCVPISNHLYFYWYRQILGQKVEFLVSFYNNEISEKSEIFDDQFSVERPDGSNFTLKIRSTKLEDSAMYFCASRGDREASPLHFGNGTRLTVT.

The V and J genes are TRBV12-3 or TRBV12-4 and TRBJ2-1, with a weak D call TRBD1 (5 bases). The CDR3 totals 13 residues. The V and J ends lost 6 bases and 9 bases respectively, with 15 bases between them. DNA of the CDR3: TGTGCCAGCAGCCCTGGGGCCCAAAGTGAGCAGTTCTTC. Translated, it gives CASSPGAQSEQFF.

This clonotype appeared a few times. The V gene is TRBV10-3, the J gene TRBJ2-2; TRBD2 aligns across 11 bases. Germline-derived CDR1 and CDR2 are ENHRY and SYGVKD. The CDR3 spans 14 residues. Trimming took 7 bases from V and 6 from J; bases not matched to a gene: 4. The CDR3 protein is CAITPGLAAGELFF. The CDR3 DNA is TGTGCCATCACCCCGGGACTAGCGGCCGGGGAGCTGTTTTTT.